This record looks at one T cell receptor beta chain sequence and its context. V gave up 7 bases and J gave up 12 bases; unmatched junction bases: 13. CDR3 length equals 13 residues. The germline gives CDR1 MNHEY, CDR2 SVGAGI. Produced via immunoSEQ multiplex PCR; TCRdb's table is partial and in-frame only. The repertoire holds about 200,000 clones, 80% seen once, with about 13% in the top ten. These data are taken from a study of blood T cell repertoires in COVID-19. Study background: Samples came from the United States, Italy and Spain, spanning acute and convalescent COVID-19.

The J gene is TRBJ2-7, the V gene TRBV6-5, with 9 bases aligning to TRBD2. The sequence came from a human donor in a cohort sampled during active COVID-19. The sample taken for sequencing was peripheral blood. CDR3 nucleotide sequence: TGTGCCAGCAAAGTGACTAGCGGTTTACGTGGGTACTTC. It encodes CASKVTSGLRGYF.